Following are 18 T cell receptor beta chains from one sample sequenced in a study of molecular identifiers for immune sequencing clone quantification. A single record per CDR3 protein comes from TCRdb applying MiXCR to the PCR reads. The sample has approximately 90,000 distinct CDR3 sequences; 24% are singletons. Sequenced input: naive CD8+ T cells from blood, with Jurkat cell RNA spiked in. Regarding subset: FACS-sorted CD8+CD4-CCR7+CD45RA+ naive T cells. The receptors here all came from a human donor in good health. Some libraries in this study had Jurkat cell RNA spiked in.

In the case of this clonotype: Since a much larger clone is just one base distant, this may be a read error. The CDR3, as DNA: TGTGCCAGCAGCTCCTTACGAAGGGCCCAAGAGACCCAGTACTTC. It is translated as CASSSLRRAQETQYF. The V gene is TRBV3-1, the J gene TRBJ2-5; no definite D call. This CDR3 contains 15 residues. The germline V gene encodes CDR1 LGHDT and CDR2 YNNKEL (reference sequence). Between the trimmed V and J ends, which lost 5 bases and 1 base, there was a span of 14 bases.

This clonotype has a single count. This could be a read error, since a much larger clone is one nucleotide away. This chain's CDR3 is CASSRRGVGTDTQYF. The CDR3 DNA follows: TGTGCCAGCAGCCGGCGGGGGGTGGGCACAGATACGCAGTATTTT. The chain employs TRBV7-8 and TRBJ2-3, with 8 positions matching TRBD2. The germline V gene has CDR1 SGHVS and CDR2 FQNEAQ. The V and J ends lost 5 bases and 1 base, in that order; junction bases with no gene match: 5. The CDR3 is made up of 15 amino acids.

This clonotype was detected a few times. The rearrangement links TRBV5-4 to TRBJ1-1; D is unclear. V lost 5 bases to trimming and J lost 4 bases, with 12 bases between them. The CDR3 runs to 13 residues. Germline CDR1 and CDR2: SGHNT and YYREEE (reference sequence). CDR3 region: CASRWGLATEAFF. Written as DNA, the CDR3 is TGTGCCAGCAGATGGGGATTGGCCACTGAAGCTTTCTTT.

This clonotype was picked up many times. The DNA of the CDR3 is TGTGCCAGCAGCTTAAGCATGCAGAACTATGGCTACACCTTC. Translating it yields CASSLSMQNYGYTF. The chain has TRBV5-6 and TRBJ1-2, with D hard to call. This CDR3 is 14 amino acids long. In germline, CDR1 is SGHDT, CDR2 YYEEEE. Trimming cost V 2 bases and J 2 bases, with 10 bases left between them.

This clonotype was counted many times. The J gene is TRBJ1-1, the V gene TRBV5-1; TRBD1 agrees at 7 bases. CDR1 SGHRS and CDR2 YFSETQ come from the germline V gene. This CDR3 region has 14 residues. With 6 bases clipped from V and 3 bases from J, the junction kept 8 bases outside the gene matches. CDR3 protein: CASTHRTGHTEAFF. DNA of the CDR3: TGCGCCAGCACTCATAGGACAGGTCACACTGAAGCTTTCTTT.

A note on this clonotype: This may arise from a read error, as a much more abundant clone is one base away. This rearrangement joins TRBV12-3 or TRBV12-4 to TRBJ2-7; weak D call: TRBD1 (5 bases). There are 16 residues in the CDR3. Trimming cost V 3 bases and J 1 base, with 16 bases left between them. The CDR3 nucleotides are TGTGCCAGCAGTTTCCTCTTCCCTGGGGCTTCCTACGAGCAGTACTTC. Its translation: CASSFLFPGASYEQYF.

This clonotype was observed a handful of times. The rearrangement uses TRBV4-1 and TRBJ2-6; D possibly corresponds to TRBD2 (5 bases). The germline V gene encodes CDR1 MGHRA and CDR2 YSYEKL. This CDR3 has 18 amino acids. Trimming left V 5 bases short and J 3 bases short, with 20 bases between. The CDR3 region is CASSEEVFGVYGANVLTF. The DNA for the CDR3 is TGCGCCAGCAGCGAGGAGGTATTCGGCGTCTATGGGGCCAACGTCCTGACTTTC.

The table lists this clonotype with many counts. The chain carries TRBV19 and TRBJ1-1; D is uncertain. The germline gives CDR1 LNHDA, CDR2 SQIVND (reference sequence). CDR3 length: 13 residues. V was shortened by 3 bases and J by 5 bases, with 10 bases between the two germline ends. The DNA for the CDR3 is TGTGCCAGTAGTATGGCAGGCTTAACTGAAGCTTTCTTT. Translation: CASSMAGLTEAFF.

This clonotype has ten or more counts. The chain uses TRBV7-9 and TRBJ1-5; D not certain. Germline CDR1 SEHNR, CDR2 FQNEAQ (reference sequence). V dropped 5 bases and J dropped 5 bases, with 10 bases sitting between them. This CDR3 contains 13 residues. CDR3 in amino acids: CASSLRVDQPQHF. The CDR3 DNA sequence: TGTGCCAGCAGCCTAAGGGTTGATCAGCCCCAGCATTTT.

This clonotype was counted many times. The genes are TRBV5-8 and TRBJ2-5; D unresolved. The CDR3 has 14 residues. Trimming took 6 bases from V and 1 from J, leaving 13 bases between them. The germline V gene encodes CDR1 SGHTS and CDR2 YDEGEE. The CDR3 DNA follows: TGTGCCAGCACCCCTGGGGTGGGCCAAGAGACCCAGTACTTC. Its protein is CASTPGVGQETQYF.

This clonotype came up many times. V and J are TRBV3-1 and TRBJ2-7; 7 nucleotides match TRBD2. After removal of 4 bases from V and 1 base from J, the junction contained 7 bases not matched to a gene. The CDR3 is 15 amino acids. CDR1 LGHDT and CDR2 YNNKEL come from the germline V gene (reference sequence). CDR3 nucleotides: TGTGCCAGCAGCCCCCAGAGGGAGGGATCCTACGAGCAGTACTTC. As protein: CASSPQREGSYEQYF.

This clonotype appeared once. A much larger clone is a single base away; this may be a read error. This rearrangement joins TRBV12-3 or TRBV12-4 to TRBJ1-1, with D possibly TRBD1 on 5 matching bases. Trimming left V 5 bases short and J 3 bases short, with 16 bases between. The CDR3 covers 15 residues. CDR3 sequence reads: CASSPGLEVHTEAFF. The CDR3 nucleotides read TGTGCCAGCAGTCCAGGGTTGGAGGTGCACACTGAAGCTTTCTTT.

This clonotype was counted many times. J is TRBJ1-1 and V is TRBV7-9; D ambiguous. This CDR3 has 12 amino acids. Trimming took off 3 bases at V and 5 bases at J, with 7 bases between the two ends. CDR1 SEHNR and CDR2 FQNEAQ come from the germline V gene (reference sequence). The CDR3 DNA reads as TGTGCCAGCAGCTTGGGGAAAACTGAAGCTTTCTTT. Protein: CASSLGKTEAFF.

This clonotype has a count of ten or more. Here the CDR3 reads CASSLPYQGDYAEAFF. CDR3 nucleotides: TGTGCCAGCAGCCTTCCATACCAGGGGGATTACGCTGAAGCTTTCTTT. The rearrangement joins TRBV7-9 to TRBJ1-1; 7 bases match TRBD1. The length of the CDR3 is 16 residues. Germline V lookup: CDR1 SEHNR, CDR2 FQNEAQ (reference sequence). V lost 5 bases to trimming and J lost 6 bases; unmatched junction nucleotides: 15.

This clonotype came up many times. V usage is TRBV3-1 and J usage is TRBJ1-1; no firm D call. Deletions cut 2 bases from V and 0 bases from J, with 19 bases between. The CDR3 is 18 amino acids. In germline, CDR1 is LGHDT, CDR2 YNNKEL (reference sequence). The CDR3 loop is CASSQPPAGIGMNTEAFF. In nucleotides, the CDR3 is TGTGCCAGCAGCCAACCCCCCGCCGGGATCGGGATGAACACTGAAGCTTTCTTT.

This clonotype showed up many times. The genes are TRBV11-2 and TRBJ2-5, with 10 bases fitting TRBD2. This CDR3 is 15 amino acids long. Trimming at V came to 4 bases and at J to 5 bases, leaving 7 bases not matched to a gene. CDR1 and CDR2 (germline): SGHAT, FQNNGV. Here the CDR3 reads CASSWSSGRFETQYF. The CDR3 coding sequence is TGTGCCAGCAGCTGGAGTAGCGGGAGGTTTGAGACCCAGTACTTC.

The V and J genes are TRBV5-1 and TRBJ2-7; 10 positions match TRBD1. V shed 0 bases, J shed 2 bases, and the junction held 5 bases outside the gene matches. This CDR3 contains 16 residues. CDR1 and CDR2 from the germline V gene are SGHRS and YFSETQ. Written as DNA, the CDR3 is TGCGCCAGCAGCTTGGGACCCGGGACAGGGGCCTACGAGCAGTACTTC. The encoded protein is CASSLGPGTGAYEQYF.

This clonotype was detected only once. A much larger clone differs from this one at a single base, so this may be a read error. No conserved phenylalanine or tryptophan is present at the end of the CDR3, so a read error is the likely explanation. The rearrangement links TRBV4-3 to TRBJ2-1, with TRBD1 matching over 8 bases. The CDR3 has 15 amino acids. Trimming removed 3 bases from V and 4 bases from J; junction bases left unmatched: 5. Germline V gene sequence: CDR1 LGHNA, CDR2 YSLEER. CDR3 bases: TGCGCCAGCAGCCAGGCCGGGACAGGATACAATGAGCAGTTCCTC. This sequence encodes CASSQAGTGYNEQFL.